This record concerns one T cell receptor beta chain sequence. Libraries were prepared by immunoSEQ multiplex PCR; TCRdb keeps only in-frame clonotypes and omits some of them. The sample includes more than 100,000 clones, approximately 81% of them seen just once. This sample is drawn from a study of blood T cell repertoires in COVID-19. As for the study in general: From the United States, Italy and Spain came samples of acute and convalescent COVID-19.

The V gene's germline CDR1 is LGHDT and CDR2 YNNKEL (reference sequence). The ends lost 8 bases at V and 1 base at J; junction bases unmatched: 5. This CDR3 comprises 14 residues. The chain links TRBV3-1 (or the pseudogene TRBV3-2) to TRBJ2-3; 8 nucleotides agree with TRBD2. This receptor was taken from a woman in her fifties or sixties with active or convalescent COVID-19. Sequencing used peripheral blood. The DNA for the CDR3 is TGTGCCAGCGGACGAGCGGGGGGCACAGATACGCAGTATTTT. Its translation is CASGRAGGTDTQYF.